This TCR beta chain was profiled in a study of PD-1 blockade in classical Hodgkin lymphoma. Time point of the sample: cycle 4 day 1 (C4D1), after less than 7 weeks of nivolumab. In every patient, relapse followed autologous stem cell transplantation, while exposure to brentuximab vedotin differed. Libraries were prepared by immunoSEQ multiplex PCR; TCRdb keeps only in-frame clonotypes and omits some of them. Among over 80,000 clones listed, about 77% were seen once. The TCR originated in a human donor with classical Hodgkin lymphoma. Sequencing was performed on peripheral blood mononuclear cells (PBMCs), taken before the fourth cycle of nivolumab.

The CDR3: CASSLSGTSVYEQYF. In nucleotides, the CDR3 is TGTGCCAGCAGTTTATCCGGGACTAGCGTCTACGAGCAGTACTTC. The chain joins TRBV27 to TRBJ2-7; 10 bases line up with TRBD2. The J segment lost 3 bases and the V segment lost 0 bases, leaving 2 bases of the junction unmatched. The CDR3 consists of 15 residues. Germline V gives CDR1 MNHEY, CDR2 SMNVEV (reference sequence).